This T cell receptor (beta chain) is drawn from a study of cytomegalovirus exposure and HLA in healthy donors. Study-level findings and limits: Based on reports, TCR beta sequences accurately predicted HLA-A and HLA-B alleles for most subjects.

In regard to this clone: Its matching antigen is unknown.

The PCR employed 60 Vbeta primers together with 13 Jbeta primers. The repertoire was sequenced with immunoSEQ multiplex PCR; TCRdb's copy has only in-frame clones and lacks some. The data contain 150,000 to 200,000 clones, 62% of them singletons. The receptor was isolated from a middle-aged man in good health and CMV-seronegative. Sequencing was performed on PBMCs.

The CDR3 spells CASSSGLAGSNEQYF. The CDR3 DNA follows: TGTGCCAGCAGCTCCGGACTAGCGGGAAGTAACGAGCAGTACTTC. V and J are TRBV7-3 and TRBJ2-7; 12 bases fit TRBD2. This CDR3 spans 15 amino acids. Germline values: CDR1 SGHTA, CDR2 FQGTGA. With 4 bases clipped from V and 5 bases from J, the junction kept 6 bases outside the gene matches. Looking up the rest from reference TRBV7-3 and TRBJ2-7 gives the full variable domain: GAGVSQTPSNKVTEKGKYVELRCDPISGHTALYWYRQSLGQGPEFLIYFQGTGAADDSGLPNDRFFAVRPEGSVSTLKIQRTERGDSAVYLCASSSGLAGSNEQYFGPGTRLTVT.